One and the same sample provided the 32 T cell receptor beta chains below, sequenced in a study of T cell responses to AZD1222 COVID-19 vaccine. Method: immunoSEQ multiplex PCR; TCRdb's copy keeps in-frame clones and lacks some. The table shows roughly 150,000 clones, with roughly 92% occurring only once. The sequencing used peripheral blood, collected on day 0 of AZD1222 vaccination. These receptors all come from an adult in good health.

The rearrangement joins TRBV7-2 to TRBJ2-1; TRBD2 aligns across 8 bases. With V trimmed by 4 bases and J by 8 bases, 7 bases remained unmatched. The germline V gene encodes CDR1 SGHTA and CDR2 FQGNSA. CDR3 length equals 14 residues. In nucleotides, the CDR3 is TGTGCCAGCAGCTCCCTAGCGGGTTCCGATGAGCAGTTCTTC. Protein product: CASSSLAGSDEQFF.

The chain uses TRBV7-6 and TRBJ2-7; 11 bases fit TRBD1. The germline gives CDR1 SGHVS, CDR2 FNYEAQ. V shed 5 bases, J shed 7 bases, and the junction held 10 bases outside the gene matches. This CDR3 has 15 amino acids. The CDR3 protein is CASSAYSGTGGEQYF. The CDR3 DNA is TGTGCCAGCAGCGCCTATAGCGGGACAGGGGGGGAGCAGTACTTC. Full variable domain (remainder filled in from reference TRBV7-6 and TRBJ2-7): GAGVSQSPRYKVTKRGQDVALRCDPISGHVSLYWYRQALGQGPEFLTYFNYEAQQDKSGLPNDRFSAERPEGSISTLTIQRTEQRDSAMYRCASSAYSGTGGEQYFGPGTRLTVT.

The chain recombines TRBV7-2 with TRBJ1-6; 9 bases match TRBD1. The CDR3 loop spans 15 amino acids. After removal of 6 bases from V and 7 bases from J, the junction contained 7 bases not matched to a gene. Germline CDR1 is SGHTA and CDR2 is FQGNSA. In DNA, the CDR3 is TGTGCCAGCAGGTTGACCGGGACAGGGAATTCACCCCTCCACTTT. Amino acids: CASRLTGTGNSPLHF.

CDR3 nucleotide sequence: TGTGCCAGCAGTGATGGCAGCGATAGATGGAATTCACCCCTCCACTTT. Translated: CASSDGSDRWNSPLHF. This chain links TRBV2 with TRBJ1-6; D is ambiguous. Deletions cut 3 bases from V and 7 bases from J, with 16 bases between. CDR3 length: 16 residues. Germline CDR1 and CDR2: SNHLY and FYNNEI.

The chain combines TRBV6-2 or TRBV6-3 with TRBJ2-3, with TRBD2 as a possible D gene (5 bases). Germline V CDR1 and CDR2: MNHEY, SVGEGT. The CDR3 runs to 18 residues. Trimming shortened V by 5 bases and J by 5 bases, and 26 bases separated the two germline ends. The CDR3 loop is CASSQYKSGYGSGDTQYF. The CDR3 nucleotides are TGTGCCAGCAGTCAATATAAGAGCGGTTATGGTTCGGGAGATACGCAGTATTTT.

V is TRBV6-4 and J is TRBJ2-3; the D gene could be TRBD1 or TRBD2 (5 bases each). The V gene lost 6 bases and the J gene lost 0 bases, with 13 bases spanning the gap. Germline V gene lookup returns CDR1 MRHNA and CDR2 SNTAGT. The CDR3 totals 15 residues. The CDR3 region is CASSRDRASTDTQYF. The CDR3 bases are TGTGCCAGCAGCCGGGACCGAGCTAGCACAGATACGCAGTATTTT.

CDR3 in amino acids: CASSEWVRAKNIQYF. The CDR3 DNA follows: TGTGCCAGCAGTGAATGGGTCAGAGCCAAAAACATTCAGTACTTC. The V call is TRBV6-1, the J call TRBJ2-4; D is unclear. This CDR3 has 15 amino acids. V gave up 2 bases and J gave up 0 bases, with 8 bases separating them. CDR1 and CDR2 (germline): MNHNS, SASEGT.

The chain has TRBV6-5 and TRBJ1-1; tentatively, D is TRBD1 (5 bases). CDR1 is MNHEY, CDR2 SVGAGI, per germline. V was cut by 2 bases and J by 5 bases, with 15 bases left in between. This CDR3 has 15 amino acids. The DNA of the CDR3 is TGTGCCAGCAGTTACGGTCAGGGAGGGATTACTGAAGCTTTCTTT. This gives the protein CASSYGQGGITEAFF.

The CDR3 DNA reads as TGTGCCAGTAGTCGTGCTTTAAACCTAGCGGAGTCTCCCTACGAGCAGTACTTC. Encoded protein: CASSRALNLAESPYEQYF. The V and J genes are TRBV19 and TRBJ2-7, with 7 nucleotides matching TRBD2. This CDR3 comprises 18 residues. Germline-derived CDR1 and CDR2 are LNHDA and SQIVND (reference sequence). The trim removed 5 bases at V and 2 bases at J, leaving 18 bases unmatched.

The V gene is TRBV25-1, the J gene TRBJ1-4; 10 bases align to TRBD1. This CDR3 is 15 amino acids long. Germline V gene lookup returns CDR1 MGHDK and CDR2 SYGVNS. The V gene end was trimmed by 4 bases and the J gene end by 8 bases; junction bases not matched to a gene: 7. The CDR3 protein is CASSGTGGFGEKLFF. The DNA for the CDR3 is TGTGCCAGCAGTGGGACAGGGGGGTTTGGAGAAAAACTGTTTTTT.

The chain recombines TRBV9 with TRBJ2-7, with TRBD2 matching 14 bases. Unmatched junction bases numbered 11, after V lost 3 bases and J lost 3 bases. The CDR3 has 18 residues. Germline V gene sequence: CDR1 SGDLS, CDR2 YYNGEE. DNA for the CDR3: TGTGCCAGCAGCGAGGGAGGACTAGCGGGAGGAACCCGCTACGAGCAGTACTTC. The encoded protein is CASSEGGLAGGTRYEQYF.

The V gene is TRBV19, the J gene TRBJ1-1; D ambiguous. V was pared by 0 bases and J by 3 bases, with 8 bases between. The CDR3 spans 14 residues. CDR1 and CDR2 (germline): LNHDA, SQIVND (reference sequence). The CDR3 is CASSIDGVYTEAFF. DNA for the CDR3: TGTGCCAGTAGTATAGATGGGGTCTACACTGAAGCTTTCTTT.

V usage is TRBV30 and J usage is TRBJ1-2; a weak D match, TRBD1 (5 bases). In germline, CDR1 is GTSNPN, CDR2 SVGIG (reference sequence). V lost 2 bases, J lost 2 bases, and 15 bases lay in between. The CDR3 consists of 15 residues. The CDR3 loop is CAWSPNRPENYGYTF. CDR3 sequence (DNA): TGTGCCTGGAGTCCTAACAGGCCAGAGAACTATGGCTACACCTTC.

The chain recombines TRBV9 with TRBJ1-6, with a tentative D call TRBD1 (6 bases). The ends were cut back, 0 bases at V and 8 bases at J, with 9 bases in the middle. Germline lookup yields CDR1 SGDLS and CDR2 YYNGEE. The CDR3 covers 14 residues. CDR3 loop: CASSVASGDSPLHF. The CDR3 DNA is TGTGCCAGCAGCGTAGCCTCAGGGGATTCACCCCTCCACTTT.

This clone has only one observation. The chain uses TRBV30 and TRBJ1-2; D gene unclear. CDR1 and CDR2 from the germline V gene are GTSNPN and SVGIG (reference sequence). V was clipped by 3 bases and J by 6 bases, with 8 bases between them. The CDR3 spans 11 residues. CDR3 region: CAWRFGNGYTF. The CDR3 region has the DNA TGTGCCTGGAGATTCGGAAATGGCTACACCTTC.

This clone was seen a handful of times. The chain uses TRBV7-6 and TRBJ2-7; D uncertain. The CDR3 sequence is 15 residues long. The V end was cut by 3 bases, the J end by 1 base, with 13 bases between. Germline CDR1 and CDR2: SGHVS and FNYEAQ. The CDR3 DNA reads as TGTGCCAGCAGCTTCGCTCCTTCCTCGTCCTACGAGCAGTACTTC. Translating it yields CASSFAPSSSYEQYF.

The rearrangement links TRBV5-1 to TRBJ2-3; no definite D call. Germline-derived CDR1 and CDR2 are SGHRS and YFSETQ. This CDR3 region has 10 residues. V dropped 7 bases and J dropped 6 bases, with 6 bases sitting between them. CDR3 protein: CASFRDTQYF. The CDR3 nucleotides read TGCGCCAGCTTCCGGGATACGCAGTATTTT.

This clone was counted once. V usage is TRBV30 and J usage is TRBJ1-2; TRBD1 is a possible D gene (5 bases). V lost 3 bases and J 4 bases, leaving 18 bases between the germline ends. Germline-derived CDR1 and CDR2 are GTSNPN and SVGIG (reference sequence). This CDR3 contains 15 residues. CDR3 bases: TGTGCCTGGAGCCACGTGGGGCTCTGGGGCTATGGCTACACCTTC. It translates to CAWSHVGLWGYGYTF.

This sequence joins TRBV5-4 and TRBJ2-5; 11 bases align to TRBD2. V lost 4 bases and J lost 5; bases outside the gene matches: 4. CDR1 is SGHNT, CDR2 YYREEE, per germline (reference sequence). This CDR3 spans 14 amino acids. CDR3 protein: CASSTIAGGETQYF. CDR3 nucleotides: TGTGCCAGCAGCACTATAGCGGGAGGGGAGACCCAGTACTTC.

This sequence joins TRBV4-2 and TRBJ1-4; D remains unclear. This CDR3 is built from 13 residues. V lost 7 bases, J lost 5 bases, and 11 bases lay in between. Germline values: CDR1 LGHNA, CDR2 YNFKEQ. For the CDR3, the DNA is TGTGCCAGCACCCCGGAGAGGAATGAAAAACTGTTTTTT. It yields the protein CASTPERNEKLFF.

The chain employs TRBV27 and TRBJ1-2, with TRBD1 as a possible D gene (5 bases). The CDR3 contains 13 residues. Germline values: CDR1 MNHEY, CDR2 SMNVEV (reference sequence). V shed 5 bases and J shed 5 bases, with 12 bases lying between them. As DNA, the CDR3 is TGTGCCAGCAGTCCACGACAGATGTATGGCTACACCTTC. Translating it yields CASSPRQMYGYTF.

The V gene is TRBV24-1, the J gene TRBJ2-7; 14 nucleotides agree with TRBD2. This CDR3 has 15 amino acids. The germline gives CDR1 KGHDR, CDR2 SFDVKD. The V and J ends lost 5 bases and 6 bases, in that order; junction bases with no gene match: 5. The CDR3 is CATSGNGLAGGEQYF. CDR3 coding DNA: TGTGCCACCAGTGGAAACGGACTAGCGGGAGGCGAGCAGTACTTC.

V is TRBV2 and J is TRBJ2-6; D tentatively reads TRBD1 or TRBD2 (6 bases each). This CDR3 spans 17 amino acids. Trimming left V 10 bases short and J 2 bases short, with 21 bases between. The V gene's germline CDR1 is SNHLY and CDR2 FYNNEI. CDR3 nucleotides: TGTGCCACTAAGAAAGGGGGAGGAAGGGCTGGGGCCAACGTCCTGACTTTC. It translates to CATKKGGGRAGANVLTF.

The chain links TRBV5-4 to TRBJ2-3; perhaps TRBD2 as D (5 bases). Looked up from germline, CDR1 is SGHNT and CDR2 is YYREEE (reference sequence). CDR3 length: 16 residues. V lost 3 bases and J 2 bases, leaving 16 bases between the germline ends. This chain's CDR3 is CASSSPRLGVTDTQYF. The CDR3, as DNA: TGTGCCAGCAGCTCCCCCCGGCTCGGGGTCACAGATACGCAGTATTTT.

The CDR3 DNA follows: TGCGCCAGCAGCTTGACACTCAATGAGCAGTTCTTC. Translation: CASSLTLNEQFF. V and J are TRBV5-1 and TRBJ2-1; D unresolved. The CDR3 runs 12 residues. V was clipped by 1 base and J by 6 bases, with 5 bases between them. Germline V gene sequence: CDR1 SGHRS, CDR2 YFSETQ.

CDR3 sequence: CASSPHQGRATSGNQPQHF. The CDR3 DNA reads as TGTGCCAGCAGCCCCCACCAGGGACGGGCCACTTCGGGCAATCAGCCCCAGCATTTT. This chain joins TRBV28 and TRBJ1-5; D is perhaps TRBD1 (5 bases). Germline V gene data show CDR1 as MDHEN and CDR2 as SYDVKM. The germline V and J ends were trimmed by 6 bases and 2 bases, with 26 bases remaining between them. This CDR3 is 19 amino acids long.

The V call is TRBV7-8, the J call TRBJ1-5; D is unresolved. This CDR3 has 14 amino acids. The germline gives CDR1 SGHVS, CDR2 FQNEAQ. V was trimmed by 5 bases and J by 5 bases, leaving 13 bases between them. CDR3 nucleotides: TGTGCCAGCAGCCCCCGGACCCGAGATCAGCCCCAGCATTTT. Translating gives CASSPRTRDQPQHF.

This sequence joins TRBV12-1 and TRBJ1-2. TRBV12-1 is deemed a pseudogene. The CDR3 runs 19 residues. The CDR3 here is CASSVRGQGAILANYGYTF. CDR3 nucleotide sequence: TGTGCCAGCAGCGTTCGCGGGCAGGGCGCGATCTTAGCTAACTATGGCTACACCTTC.

V gene TRBV19 combines with J gene TRBJ1-3; D gene unclear. V was shortened by 6 bases and J by 0 bases, with 15 bases between the two germline ends. CDR1 and CDR2 from the germline V gene are LNHDA and SQIVND (reference sequence). This CDR3 is 16 amino acids long. The CDR3 region has the DNA TGTGCCAGTAGCCCGGTCGGAAAACTCTCTGGAAACACCATATATTTT. This gives the protein CASSPVGKLSGNTIYF.

The gene calls are TRBV10-3 and TRBJ2-1; no definite D call. Trimming cost V 7 bases and J 7 bases, with 11 bases left between them. Germline V CDR1 and CDR2: ENHRY, SYGVKD. The CDR3 consists of 12 residues. The CDR3 sequence: CAITGIRNEQFF. Written as DNA, the CDR3 is TGTGCCATCACTGGTATCCGGAATGAGCAGTTCTTC.

The chain carries TRBV5-1 and TRBJ2-7; no clear D. The CDR3 is 14 amino acids. V lost 4 bases and J lost 2, with 13 bases in between. The germline gives CDR1 SGHRS, CDR2 YFSETQ. CDR3 protein: CASSHPDRPYEQYF. The CDR3 bases are TGCGCCAGCAGCCATCCAGACCGACCCTACGAGCAGTACTTC.

This clone was counted once. This rearrangement joins TRBV19 to TRBJ2-5; D perhaps matches TRBD2 (5 bases). V lost 9 bases and J 5 bases, leaving 16 bases between the germline ends. The CDR3 loop spans 13 amino acids. CDR1 is LNHDA and CDR2 is SQIVND in the germline V gene (reference sequence). For the CDR3, the DNA is TGTGCCAGCCGGGTGTTGGGAGTTGAGACCCAGTACTTC. This gives the protein CASRVLGVETQYF.